A selection of T cell receptor beta chains follows, all from one sample in a study of CD8 T cells in Susac syndrome. TCRdb recomputed calls from the immunoSEQ multiplex PCR reads with MiXCR, one row per CDR3 protein. Of about 180,000 distinct CDR3 sequences listed, 95% to 96% were seen once; the top ten hold around 0.12%. Sample: CD4+ T cells from PBMCs. All receptors come from a human donor with Susac syndrome. Each CDR3 is given with its conserved first and last residue. The D gene is left open where the match is weak. Some rows mark clone size as missing; the rest say once, few, many or name a class of expanded clone.

j_call: TRBJ2-3
clone_size: NA
cdr3_length: 12
v_call: TRBV12-3/TRBV12-4
d_call: NA
cdr3_nt: TGTGCCAGCAAGCCGGACACAGATACGCAGTATTTT
cdr3_aa: CASKPDTDTQYF

j_call: TRBJ2-7
clone_size: few
cdr3_length: 14
v_call: TRBV29-1
d_call: TRBD1
cdr3_nt: TGCAGCGTTGAACCGGGACAGGGATCCTACGAGCAGTACTTC
cdr3_aa: CSVEPGQGSYEQYF

j_call: TRBJ2-5
clone_size: NA
cdr3_length: 15
v_call: TRBV5-6
d_call: TRBD2
cdr3_nt: TGTGCCAGCAGCTTTGGACTAGCGGCTGGAGAGACCCAGTACTTC
cdr3_aa: CASSFGLAAGETQYF

j_call: TRBJ2-5
clone_size: NA
cdr3_length: 16
v_call: TRBV7-8
d_call: NA
cdr3_nt: TGTGCCAGCAGCCCCCGCAGGACAGACCTACGGAAGACCCAGTACTTC
cdr3_aa: CASSPRRTDLRKTQYF

j_call: TRBJ1-3
clone_size: NA
cdr3_length: 12
v_call: TRBV30
d_call: NA
cdr3_nt: TGTGCCCGACAGGACTCTGGAAACACCATATATTTT
cdr3_aa: CARQDSGNTIYF

j_call: TRBJ1-1
clone_size: NA
cdr3_length: 14
v_call: TRBV27
d_call: TRBD1
cdr3_nt: TGTGCCAGCAGTTTAACAGGACAGGGAGGGGAAGCTTTCTTT
cdr3_aa: CASSLTGQGGEAFF

j_call: TRBJ2-2
clone_size: NA
cdr3_length: 16
v_call: TRBV3-1
d_call: TRBD1
cdr3_nt: TGTGCCAGCAGCCAAGGGACAGGGGGCCACACCGGGGAGCTGTTTTTT
cdr3_aa: CASSQGTGGHTGELFF

j_call: TRBJ2-5
clone_size: once
cdr3_length: 14
v_call: TRBV7-9
d_call: TRBD2
cdr3_nt: TGTGCCAGCAGCCGTAGACTAGCGACGGAGACCCAGTACTTC
cdr3_aa: CASSRRLATETQYF

j_call: TRBJ2-7
clone_size: NA
cdr3_length: 14
v_call: TRBV28
d_call: TRBD2
cdr3_nt: TGTGCCAGCAGTTTCAGCGGGGCCTCCTACGAGCAGTACTTC
cdr3_aa: CASSFSGASYEQYF

j_call: TRBJ2-7
clone_size: NA
cdr3_length: 16
v_call: TRBV18
d_call: TRBD2
cdr3_nt: TGTGCCAGCTCACCCCTGACTAGCGCGAGCTCCTACGAGCAGTACTTC
cdr3_aa: CASSPLTSASSYEQYF

j_call: TRBJ2-6
clone_size: NA
cdr3_length: 19
v_call: TRBV4-3
d_call: NA
cdr3_nt: TGCGCCAGCAGCCCTGGTCTGGCCAGGGGATACTCTGGGGCCAACGTCCTGACTTTC
cdr3_aa: CASSPGLARGYSGANVLTF

j_call: TRBJ2-7
clone_size: once
cdr3_length: 13
v_call: TRBV28
d_call: NA
cdr3_nt: TGTGCCAGCATCCGACGGGGCACCTACGAGCAGTACTTC
cdr3_aa: CASIRRGTYEQYF

j_call: TRBJ1-2
clone_size: NA
cdr3_length: 12
v_call: TRBV12-3/TRBV12-4
d_call: NA
cdr3_nt: TGTGCCAGCAGTGCCCAGGGGTATGGCTACACCTTC
cdr3_aa: CASSAQGYGYTF

j_call: TRBJ1-6
clone_size: NA
cdr3_length: 13
v_call: TRBV12-3/TRBV12-4
d_call: NA
cdr3_nt: TGTGCCAGCAGGGCAGGTCATAATTCACCCCTCCACTTT
cdr3_aa: CASRAGHNSPLHF

j_call: TRBJ1-1
clone_size: NA
cdr3_length: 13
v_call: TRBV5-6
d_call: NA
cdr3_nt: TGTGCCAGCAGCTGGGAAGGGGTGACTGAAGCTTTCTTT
cdr3_aa: CASSWEGVTEAFF

j_call: TRBJ2-7
clone_size: NA
cdr3_length: 15
v_call: TRBV5-6
d_call: TRBD2
cdr3_nt: TGTGCCAGCAGCTTGTGGACGGGAGGGCCTGACGAGCAGTACTTC
cdr3_aa: CASSLWTGGPDEQYF

j_call: TRBJ1-2
clone_size: NA
cdr3_length: 15
v_call: TRBV27
d_call: TRBD1
cdr3_nt: TGTGCCAGCAGTTTATTGGGACAGGGGAGCGGTGGCTACACCTTC
cdr3_aa: CASSLLGQGSGGYTF

j_call: TRBJ2-1
clone_size: NA
cdr3_length: 16
v_call: TRBV4-3
d_call: TRBD2
cdr3_nt: TGCGCCAGCAGCCAAGGGGTAGCGGGAGGGAGGAATGAGCAGTTCTTC
cdr3_aa: CASSQGVAGGRNEQFF

j_call: TRBJ2-5
clone_size: NA
cdr3_length: 15
v_call: TRBV25-1
d_call: TRBD1
cdr3_nt: TGTGCCAGCAGTGAAGGAGGCAGGGGGCCGAAGACCCAGTACTTC
cdr3_aa: CASSEGGRGPKTQYF

j_call: TRBJ1-1
clone_size: NA
cdr3_length: 14
v_call: TRBV11-2
d_call: NA
cdr3_nt: TGTGCCAGCAGCTTGGGGGTAGACAGAGGTGAAGCTTTCTTT
cdr3_aa: CASSLGVDRGEAFF

j_call: TRBJ2-3
clone_size: NA
cdr3_length: 14
v_call: TRBV20-1
d_call: TRBD2
cdr3_nt: TGCAGTGCCATCTCACTAGCGGGGGCAGATACGCAGTATTTT
cdr3_aa: CSAISLAGADTQYF

j_call: TRBJ2-1
clone_size: NA
cdr3_length: 16
v_call: TRBV29-1
d_call: NA
cdr3_nt: TGCAGCGTTGGAACGACCCACAGGGATTTAAGGAATGAGCAGTTCTTC
cdr3_aa: CSVGTTHRDLRNEQFF

j_call: TRBJ2-5
clone_size: NA
cdr3_length: 15
v_call: TRBV6-1
d_call: NA
cdr3_nt: TGTGCCAGCAGCAAAAGCCAGGGGTTTGAAGAGACCCAGTACTTC
cdr3_aa: CASSKSQGFEETQYF

j_call: TRBJ2-3
clone_size: NA
cdr3_length: 16
v_call: TRBV6-6
d_call: TRBD2
cdr3_nt: TGTGCCAGCAGTTACCTAAGCGGGAGGGCCGGAGATACGCAGTATTTT
cdr3_aa: CASSYLSGRAGDTQYF

j_call: TRBJ2-1
clone_size: NA
cdr3_length: 14
v_call: TRBV5-1
d_call: TRBD2
cdr3_nt: TGCGCCAGCAGCTTGCGCGGGGGGGTCGATGAGCAGTTCTTC
cdr3_aa: CASSLRGGVDEQFF

j_call: TRBJ2-1
clone_size: NA
cdr3_length: 16
v_call: TRBV25-1
d_call: TRBD1
cdr3_nt: TGTGCCAGCAGTGAATCCCAGGGGGCTACCTACAATGAGCAGTTCTTC
cdr3_aa: CASSESQGATYNEQFF

j_call: TRBJ1-2
clone_size: NA
cdr3_length: 14
v_call: TRBV11-2
d_call: NA
cdr3_nt: TGTGCCAGCAGCTTAGAAACCGGACGATATGGCTACACCTTC
cdr3_aa: CASSLETGRYGYTF

j_call: TRBJ1-6
clone_size: NA
cdr3_length: 14
v_call: TRBV25-1
d_call: NA
cdr3_nt: TGTGCCAGCAGTGAGGCCCAGGTCTATTCACCCCTCCACTTT
cdr3_aa: CASSEAQVYSPLHF

j_call: TRBJ2-1
clone_size: once
cdr3_length: 18
v_call: TRBV11-2
d_call: TRBD2
cdr3_nt: TGTGCCAGCAGCTTATTTGTAGGACTAGCGGGAGCCGGCAATGAGCAGTTCTTC
cdr3_aa: CASSLFVGLAGAGNEQFF

j_call: TRBJ1-6
clone_size: NA
cdr3_length: 13
v_call: TRBV6-5
d_call: NA
cdr3_nt: TGTGCCAGCAGAGCAAGGGATAGTTCACCCCTCCACTTT
cdr3_aa: CASRARDSSPLHF

j_call: TRBJ2-1
clone_size: NA
cdr3_length: 17
v_call: TRBV14
d_call: TRBD2
cdr3_nt: TGTGCCAGCAGCCAAGCCCCGGGGGGTCCCCCCTACAATGAGCAGTTCTTC
cdr3_aa: CASSQAPGGPPYNEQFF

j_call: TRBJ1-5
clone_size: NA
cdr3_length: 12
v_call: TRBV6-2/TRBV6-3
d_call: NA
cdr3_nt: TGTGCCAGCAGCTCTATATGGGAGCCCCAGCATTTT
cdr3_aa: CASSSIWEPQHF

j_call: TRBJ2-2
clone_size: NA
cdr3_length: 14
v_call: TRBV5-1
d_call: NA
cdr3_nt: TGCGCCAGCAGAGAAGGAAGTTACACCGGGGAGCTGTTTTTT
cdr3_aa: CASREGSYTGELFF

j_call: TRBJ1-4
clone_size: NA
cdr3_length: 13
v_call: TRBV6-6
d_call: TRBD1
cdr3_nt: TGTGCCAGTAACCGGGACAGTGGTGAAAAACTGTTTTTT
cdr3_aa: CASNRDSGEKLFF

j_call: TRBJ1-1
clone_size: NA
cdr3_length: 14
v_call: TRBV7-9
d_call: NA
cdr3_nt: TGTGCCAGCAGCTTAGGACAGAGCAACACTGAAGCTTTCTTT
cdr3_aa: CASSLGQSNTEAFF

j_call: TRBJ2-5
clone_size: NA
cdr3_length: 14
v_call: TRBV29-1
d_call: TRBD1
cdr3_nt: TGCAGCGTGGGGACGACAGGGGTAGGAGAGACCCAGTACTTC
cdr3_aa: CSVGTTGVGETQYF

j_call: TRBJ2-5
clone_size: NA
cdr3_length: 12
v_call: TRBV10-3
d_call: TRBD2
cdr3_nt: TGTGCCACCGGGGGGGGGAAGGAGACCCAGTACTTC
cdr3_aa: CATGGGKETQYF

j_call: TRBJ2-7
clone_size: NA
cdr3_length: 16
v_call: TRBV4-3
d_call: NA
cdr3_nt: TGCGCCAGCAGCCAAGATCCTACCCTCCTGACCTACGAGCAGTACTTC
cdr3_aa: CASSQDPTLLTYEQYF

j_call: TRBJ2-2
clone_size: NA
cdr3_length: 14
v_call: TRBV3-1
d_call: NA
cdr3_nt: TGTGCCAGCCAGGGACGGCAGAACACCGGGGAGCTGTTTTTT
cdr3_aa: CASQGRQNTGELFF

j_call: TRBJ1-1
clone_size: NA
cdr3_length: 12
v_call: TRBV28
d_call: NA
cdr3_nt: TGTGCCAGCAGTTTACCGTCATCTGAAGCTTTCTTT
cdr3_aa: CASSLPSSEAFF

j_call: TRBJ2-5
clone_size: NA
cdr3_length: 15
v_call: TRBV24-1
d_call: TRBD1
cdr3_nt: TGTGCCACCAGTGACCCGGGACAGGGGAGGGAGACCCAGTACTTC
cdr3_aa: CATSDPGQGRETQYF

j_call: TRBJ2-2
clone_size: NA
cdr3_length: 14
v_call: TRBV29-1
d_call: TRBD1
cdr3_nt: TGCAGCGTTGAAGAACAGGGGTCGCCCGGGGAGCTGTTTTTT
cdr3_aa: CSVEEQGSPGELFF

j_call: TRBJ1-1
clone_size: NA
cdr3_length: 14
v_call: TRBV15
d_call: NA
cdr3_nt: TGTGCCACCAGCAAAGGACACTCGAACACTGAAGCTTTCTTT
cdr3_aa: CATSKGHSNTEAFF

j_call: TRBJ2-1
clone_size: NA
cdr3_length: 13
v_call: TRBV27
d_call: NA
cdr3_nt: TGTGCCAGCACCGGACAGTCGTACAATGAGCAGTTCTTC
cdr3_aa: CASTGQSYNEQFF

j_call: TRBJ1-6
clone_size: once
cdr3_length: 12
v_call: TRBV19
d_call: NA
cdr3_nt: TGTGCCAGCACGACAGGTCCATCACCCCTCCACTTT
cdr3_aa: CASTTGPSPLHF

j_call: TRBJ1-2
clone_size: NA
cdr3_length: 13
v_call: TRBV6-5
d_call: TRBD1
cdr3_nt: TGTGCCAGCCGGGACAGTAATTCGGATGGCTACACCTTC
cdr3_aa: CASRDSNSDGYTF

j_call: TRBJ2-5
clone_size: once
cdr3_length: 13
v_call: TRBV2
d_call: NA
cdr3_nt: TGTGCCAGCAAGATGGGACTTGGGGGGACCCAGTACTTC
cdr3_aa: CASKMGLGGTQYF

j_call: TRBJ2-4
clone_size: NA
cdr3_length: 14
v_call: TRBV28
d_call: TRBD2
cdr3_nt: TGTGCCAGCAAAGTAGCGGGGGGCCCAAACATTCAGTACTTC
cdr3_aa: CASKVAGGPNIQYF

j_call: TRBJ2-1
clone_size: NA
cdr3_length: 15
v_call: TRBV11-2
d_call: NA
cdr3_nt: TGTGCCAGCATCCCCGGGCCCAGTACCTACAATGAGCAGTTCTTC
cdr3_aa: CASIPGPSTYNEQFF

j_call: TRBJ2-1
clone_size: NA
cdr3_length: 17
v_call: TRBV20-1
d_call: TRBD2
cdr3_nt: TGCAGTGCTAGAGTGGGGACTAGCGGGAAGATTTGGTATGAGCAGTTCTTC
cdr3_aa: CSARVGTSGKIWYEQFF

j_call: TRBJ2-3
clone_size: NA
cdr3_length: 14
v_call: TRBV5-1
d_call: TRBD2
cdr3_nt: TGCGCCAGCAAAGCGGGGGGAGTCACAGATACGCAGTATTTT
cdr3_aa: CASKAGGVTDTQYF

j_call: TRBJ2-7
clone_size: NA
cdr3_length: 15
v_call: TRBV15
d_call: NA
cdr3_nt: TGTGCCACCAGCAACAGACAGGGCGGGGTGGTCGAGCAGTACTTC
cdr3_aa: CATSNRQGGVVEQYF

j_call: TRBJ2-7
clone_size: NA
cdr3_length: 12
v_call: TRBV5-4
d_call: NA
cdr3_nt: TGTGCCAGCAGCTTCTGGGGCCACGAGCAGTACTTC
cdr3_aa: CASSFWGHEQYF

j_call: TRBJ1-5
clone_size: NA
cdr3_length: 14
v_call: TRBV13
d_call: TRBD1
cdr3_nt: TGTGCCAGCAGCTCACAACAGGGGAATCAGCCCCAGCATTTT
cdr3_aa: CASSSQQGNQPQHF

j_call: TRBJ1-1
clone_size: NA
cdr3_length: 13
v_call: TRBV2
d_call: TRBD1
cdr3_nt: TGTGCCAGCAGTGAAGCGGGGACAGGGGTGGCTTTCTTT
cdr3_aa: CASSEAGTGVAFF

j_call: TRBJ1-2
clone_size: NA
cdr3_length: 15
v_call: TRBV4-1
d_call: TRBD1
cdr3_nt: TGCGCCAGCAGCCACGGACAGGGTTTGGGAAATGGCTACACCTTC
cdr3_aa: CASSHGQGLGNGYTF

j_call: TRBJ1-1
clone_size: NA
cdr3_length: 14
v_call: TRBV6-2/TRBV6-3
d_call: NA
cdr3_nt: TGTGCCAGCAGTTACGTATCAGGGAGAGCTGAAGCTTTCTTT
cdr3_aa: CASSYVSGRAEAFF

j_call: TRBJ1-2
clone_size: NA
cdr3_length: 15
v_call: TRBV7-9
d_call: NA
cdr3_nt: TGTGCCAGCAGCCCTGGAGGGGCGCGAGAGAATGGCTACACCTTC
cdr3_aa: CASSPGGARENGYTF

j_call: TRBJ2-1
clone_size: NA
cdr3_length: 13
v_call: TRBV5-4
d_call: NA
cdr3_nt: TGTGCCAGCAGCTCCCATACTAACAATGAGCAGTTCTTC
cdr3_aa: CASSSHTNNEQFF

j_call: TRBJ2-5
clone_size: NA
cdr3_length: 13
v_call: TRBV3-1
d_call: NA
cdr3_nt: TGTGCCAGCAGCCAAGATCGCGGAGAGACCCAGTACTTC
cdr3_aa: CASSQDRGETQYF